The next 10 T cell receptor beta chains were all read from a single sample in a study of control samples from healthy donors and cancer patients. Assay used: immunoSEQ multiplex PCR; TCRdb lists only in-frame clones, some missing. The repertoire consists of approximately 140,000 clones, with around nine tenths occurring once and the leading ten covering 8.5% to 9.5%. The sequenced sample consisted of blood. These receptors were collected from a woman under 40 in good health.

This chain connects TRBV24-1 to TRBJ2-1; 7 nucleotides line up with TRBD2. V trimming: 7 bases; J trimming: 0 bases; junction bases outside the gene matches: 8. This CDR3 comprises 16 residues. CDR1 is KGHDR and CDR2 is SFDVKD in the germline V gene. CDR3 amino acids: CATSAYGGGSYNEQFF. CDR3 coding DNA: TGTGCCACCAGCGCCTATGGGGGGGGCTCCTACAATGAGCAGTTCTTC.

The CDR3 is CASSPDSGRAADTQYF. The CDR3, as DNA: TGTGCCAGCAGCCCGGATAGCGGGAGGGCCGCAGATACGCAGTATTTT. The V gene is TRBV5-6, the J gene TRBJ2-3, with TRBD2 matching over 11 bases. This CDR3 comprises 16 residues. V lost 4 bases, J lost 4 bases, and 8 bases stayed unmatched. Per germline, CDR1 SGHDT and CDR2 YYEEEE.

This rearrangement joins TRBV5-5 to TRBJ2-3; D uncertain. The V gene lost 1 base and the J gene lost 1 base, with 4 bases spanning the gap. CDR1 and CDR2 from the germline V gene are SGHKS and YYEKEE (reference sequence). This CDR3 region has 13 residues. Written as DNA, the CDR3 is TGTGCCAGCAGCTTGCCGGGCACAGATACGCAGTATTTT. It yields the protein CASSLPGTDTQYF.

CDR3 bases: TGTGCCAGCAGGACAGGGGCCCCTAGCGGCCCCTACGAGCAGTACTTC. Its protein product is CASRTGAPSGPYEQYF. The chain couples TRBV21-1 to TRBJ2-7; the listed D gene, TRBD1, was not tested against the DNA. TRBV21-1 is marked as a pseudogene. The CDR3 is 16 amino acids.

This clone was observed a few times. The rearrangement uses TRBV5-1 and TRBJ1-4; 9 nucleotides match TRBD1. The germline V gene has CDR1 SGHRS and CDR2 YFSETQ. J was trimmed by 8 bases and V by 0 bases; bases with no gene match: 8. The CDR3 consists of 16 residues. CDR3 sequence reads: CASSLEQQGAGEKLFF. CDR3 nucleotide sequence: TGCGCCAGCAGCTTGGAACAACAGGGGGCAGGGGAAAAACTGTTTTTT. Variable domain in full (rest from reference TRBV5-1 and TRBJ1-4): KAGVTQTPRYLIKTRGQQVTLSCSPISGHRSVSWYQQTPGQGLQFLFEYFSETQRNKGNFPGRFSGRQFSNSRSEMNVSTLELGDSALYLCASSLEQQGAGEKLFFGSGTQLSVL.

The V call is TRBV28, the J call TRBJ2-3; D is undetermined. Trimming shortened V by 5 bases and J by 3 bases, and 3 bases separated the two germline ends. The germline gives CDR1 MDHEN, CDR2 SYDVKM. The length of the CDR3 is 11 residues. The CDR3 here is CASSDTDTQYF. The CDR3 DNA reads TGTGCCAGCAGTGATACAGATACGCAGTATTTT.

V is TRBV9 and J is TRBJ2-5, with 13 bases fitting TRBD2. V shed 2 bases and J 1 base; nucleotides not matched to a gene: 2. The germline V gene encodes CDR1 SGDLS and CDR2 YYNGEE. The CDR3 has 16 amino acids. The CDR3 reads CASSVRTSGSQETQYF. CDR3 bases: TGTGCCAGCAGCGTTCGGACTAGCGGGAGCCAAGAGACCCAGTACTTC.

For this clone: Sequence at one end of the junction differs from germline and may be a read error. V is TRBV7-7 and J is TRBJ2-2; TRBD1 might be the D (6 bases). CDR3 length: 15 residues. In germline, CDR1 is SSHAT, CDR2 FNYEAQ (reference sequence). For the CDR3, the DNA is TGTGCTAGCAGCAACGGGGACACTTCTACCGGGGAGCTGTTTTTT. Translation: CASSNGDTSTGELFF.

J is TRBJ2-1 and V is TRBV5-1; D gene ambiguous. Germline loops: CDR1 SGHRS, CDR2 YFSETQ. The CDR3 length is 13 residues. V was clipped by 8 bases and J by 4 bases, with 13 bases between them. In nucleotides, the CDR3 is TGCGCCAGTAACAGAGACTCGTACAATGAGCAGTTCTTC. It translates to CASNRDSYNEQFF.

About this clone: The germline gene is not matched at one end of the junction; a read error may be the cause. The CDR3 protein is CASGETGFTYGYTF. DNA of the CDR3: TGTGCCAGCGGTGAAACAGGGTTTACCTATGGTTACACCTTC. The chain is built from TRBV25-1 and TRBJ1-2, with D tentatively TRBD1 (6 bases). Looked up from germline, CDR1 is MGHDK and CDR2 is SYGVNS. CDR3 size: 14 residues.